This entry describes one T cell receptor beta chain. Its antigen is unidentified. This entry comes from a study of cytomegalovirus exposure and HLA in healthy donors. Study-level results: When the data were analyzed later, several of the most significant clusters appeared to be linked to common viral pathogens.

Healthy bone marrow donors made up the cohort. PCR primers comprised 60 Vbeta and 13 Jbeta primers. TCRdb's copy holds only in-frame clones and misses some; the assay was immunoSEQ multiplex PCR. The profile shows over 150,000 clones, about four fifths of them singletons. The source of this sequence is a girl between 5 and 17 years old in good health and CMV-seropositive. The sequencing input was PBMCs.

As DNA, the CDR3 is TGTGCCATCAGTGAGTCGGGAGCAGGGGCCGGCTATGGCTACACCTTC. This encodes CAISESGAGAGYGYTF. The chain has TRBV10-3 and TRBJ1-2, with a tentative D call TRBD1 (6 bases). Trimming took 0 bases from V and 4 from J, leaving 15 bases between them. CDR1 and CDR2 from the germline V gene are ENHRY and SYGVKD. The CDR3 consists of 16 residues.